These T cell receptor beta chains were read from a single sample in a study of shared clonotypes between healthy human individuals. TCRdb keeps only in-frame clones here, not all; method: immunoSEQ multiplex PCR. This sample carries 2,500,000 or so clones, 85% to 95% of them seen once, and the ten largest clones take under 0.15%. The sequencing input was naive CD4+ T cells sorted from blood. Source of these receptors: a man between 18 and 29 years old in good health. Both conserved end residues are part of each CDR3.

TRBV14	CASSQFMLTSGNTIYF
TRBV10-3	CAISPRDGTEKLFF
TRBV10-1	CASRPGTLGDEQYF
TRBV2	CASSDPGASTDTQYF
TRBV27	CASSPASGRADEQYF
TRBV6-1	CASIGTRNTDTQYF
TRBV6-5	CASSRQGTNNSPLHF
TRBV15	CATSSPETVRGQFF
TRBV30	CAWSGTGRVWNEQFF
TRBV6-5	CASSYSKFSGGEQYF
TRBV19	CASSIGRAPYEQYF
TRBV11-2	CASSAGQSTDTQYF
TRBV5-5	CASSWEPGTEAFF
TRBV4-1	CASSLPLQAGANVLTF
TRBV30	CAWRQKGLAGVSEQFF
TRBV6-5	CASSSGVTQYF
TRBV7-2	CASSPWTASYEQYF
TRBV5-1	CASSSGTATYEQYF
TRBV29-1	CSVEGVGQPQHF
TRBV27	CASSLGYDRYEQYF
TRBV5-1	CASSSAPETQYF
TRBV30	CACQKTGAPDGYTF
TRBV30	CAWSVQGTNEQFF
TRBV15	CATSRDSSRYNEQFF
TRBV5-1	CASSLLNLGETQYF
TRBV6-5	CASSSMTGDNTGELFF
TRBV6-5	CASSYPLGTQYF
TRBV6-1	CASSVFMEGGYTF
TRBV5-4	CASSQGTGRDRNEKLFF
TRBV9	CASSVGPAGVPQETQYF
TRBV7-2	CASSQGTNEKLFF
TRBV7-9	CASRRTGNTGELFF
TRBV11-2	CASSAGGADGYTF
TRBV19	CASSGRAREKLFF
TRBV19	CASSIVWLAGGEEQFF
TRBV21-1	CASEGTSGRNEQYF
TRBV7-9	CASSLVDRIMFF
TRBV5-1	CASSGQENTEAFF
TRBV7-6	CASSSRNSGLGGTQYF
TRBV19	CASSNLAGNTGELFF
TRBV5-4	CASSLGGMNTGELFF
TRBV2	CASSAFRNTGELFF
TRBV7-2	CASSNQGLRGELFF
TRBV5-6	CASSSRTGFKNIQYF